A selection of T cell receptor beta chains follows, all from one sample in a study of blood T cell repertoires in COVID-19. Assay used: immunoSEQ multiplex PCR; TCRdb lists only in-frame clones, some missing. The repertoire holds approximately 270,000 clones, with 70% to 90% as singletons. Input material: PBMCs or T cells enriched from blood (not recorded which). Every receptor here comes from a man aged 40-49 years who had recovered from COVID-19. Each CDR3 is given with its conserved first and last residue. The D gene is left open where the match is weak. For some rows the clone size is stated as once, few or many, or as a class when expanded; others skip it.

j_call clone_size d_call v_call cdr3_aa cdr3_nt
TRBJ1-2 NA TRBD1 TRBV12-3/TRBV12-4 CASSLDRGYGYTF TGTGCCAGCAGTTTAGACAGGGGGTATGGCTACACCTTC
TRBJ2-1 NA TRBD2 TRBV3-1/TRBV3-2 CASSRESGSSYNEQFF TGTGCCAGCAGCCGAGAAAGCGGGAGCTCCTACAATGAGCAGTTCTTC
TRBJ2-7 NA TRBD2 TRBV6-5 CASTRDYAYEQYF TGTGCCAGCACAAGGGACTATGCCTACGAGCAGTACTTC
TRBJ1-4 NA TRBD1 TRBV3-1/TRBV3-2 CASSQGPGQGREKLFF TGTGCCAGCAGCCAAGGCCCGGGACAGGGTCGGGAAAAACTGTTTTTT
TRBJ2-3 NA NA TRBV5-8 CASSLASTDTQYF TGTGCCAGCAGCTTGGCAAGCACAGATACGCAGTATTTT
TRBJ2-7 once NA TRBV24-1 CATSRGYEQYF TGTGCCACCAGCCGGGGGTACGAGCAGTACTTC
TRBJ1-2 NA NA TRBV7-2 CASSPRQVYGYTF TGTGCCAGCAGCCCACGACAGGTCTATGGCTACACCTTC
TRBJ1-2 NA NA TRBV29-1 CSVQVQGYGYTF TGCAGCGTTCAGGTGCAGGGCTATGGCTACACCTTC
TRBJ1-1 NA TRBD1 TRBV9 CASSRTGEATEAFF TGTGCCAGCAGTCGGACAGGGGAGGCCACTGAAGCTTTCTTT
TRBJ1-4 NA TRBD1 TRBV19 CASSLQGVNEKLFF TGTGCCAGTAGTCTACAGGGGGTTAATGAAAAACTGTTTTTT
TRBJ2-5 NA TRBD2 TRBV10-1 CASSESDKLAGGLETQYF TGCGCCAGCAGTGAGTCGGATAAGCTAGCGGGGGGGCTCGAGACCCAGTACTTC
TRBJ1-1 NA NA TRBV6-5 CASRRTENTEAFF TGTGCCAGCAGACGGACAGAGAACACTGAAGCTTTCTTT
TRBJ2-2 few NA TRBV2 CASSETLVSGELFF TGTGCCAGCAGTGAAACTCTTGTATCCGGGGAGCTGTTTTTT
TRBJ2-2 NA NA TRBV27 CASSSGFGELFF TGTGCCAGCAGCTCAGGGTTCGGGGAGCTGTTTTTT
TRBJ1-2 NA NA TRBV28 CASSSTVYYGYTF TGTGCCAGCAGTTCCACAGTTTACTATGGCTACACCTTC
TRBJ2-1 NA TRBD2 TRBV5-4 CASSAGTSGSYNEQFF TGTGCCAGCAGCGCCGGGACTAGCGGGTCCTACAATGAGCAGTTCTTC
TRBJ1-1 NA NA TRBV19 CASQVLGRTEAFF TGTGCCAGCCAGGTCCTCGGCAGAACTGAAGCTTTCTTT
TRBJ1-5 NA NA TRBV28 CASSLLISNSNQPQHF TGTGCCAGCAGTTTGCTGATAAGCAATAGCAATCAGCCCCAGCATTTT
TRBJ2-7 NA TRBD2 TRBV3-1/TRBV3-2 CASSQVAGRQYF TGTGCCAGCAGCCAAGTAGCGGGTCGGCAGTACTTC
TRBJ1-1 NA NA TRBV7-9 CASSSRQFEAFF TGTGCCAGCAGCTCCCGACAGTTTGAAGCTTTCTTT
TRBJ1-3 NA TRBD1 TRBV5-4 CASSQSTGAGNTIYF TGTGCCAGCAGCCAATCGACAGGGGCTGGAAACACCATATATTTT
TRBJ1-6 NA TRBD1 TRBV13 CASSGRTGYNSPLHF TGTGCCAGCAGCGGCAGGACAGGCTATAATTCACCCCTCCACTTT
TRBJ2-3 NA TRBD1 TRBV27 CASSLGTGLSTDTQYF TGTGCCAGCAGCCTAGGGACAGGGCTCTCCACAGATACGCAGTATTTT
TRBJ2-2 NA NA TRBV3-1/TRBV3-2 CASSQQGRELFF TGTGCCAGCAGCCAACAGGGTAGGGAGCTGTTTTTT
TRBJ1-1 NA TRBD1 TRBV7-9 CASSLEGAYANTEAFF TGTGCCAGCAGCTTAGAGGGGGCGTATGCGAACACTGAAGCTTTCTTT
TRBJ1-1 NA TRBD1 TRBV2 CASVGQANTEAFF TGTGCCAGCGTAGGACAGGCGAACACTGAAGCTTTCTTT
TRBJ2-1 NA TRBD2 TRBV5-6 CASSLLAGNNEQFF TGTGCCAGCAGCTTACTAGCGGGGAACAATGAGCAGTTCTTC
TRBJ2-3 once TRBD2 TRBV3-1/TRBV3-2 CASSIQTAGIYTQYF TGTGCCAGCAGCATTCAGACAGCGGGGATATATACGCAGTATTTT
TRBJ1-1 NA TRBD1 TRBV5-1 CASSLVMTGYTEAFF TGCGCCAGCAGCTTGGTAATGACAGGGTACACTGAAGCTTTCTTT
TRBJ2-5 once TRBD2 TRBV9 CASSVDPSGGGRETQYF TGTGCCAGCAGCGTAGATCCTAGCGGGGGGGGTCGAGAGACCCAGTACTTC